A single sample is the source of the 24 T cell receptor beta chains below, sequenced in a study of OX40 agonist ivuxolimab in advanced cancers. Libraries were prepared by immunoSEQ multiplex PCR; TCRdb keeps only in-frame clonotypes and omits some of them. The data contain about 78,000 clones, about 90% of them singletons. Source: CD4+ or CD8+ T cells sorted from blood, taken in a trial of the OX40 agonist ivuxolimab. The origin of the receptors is an adult with an advanced solid tumor such as melanoma, head and neck, liver or kidney cancer.

The V and J genes are TRBV5-6 and TRBJ2-5; 8 positions match TRBD1. CDR3 length: 16 amino acids. Germline V lookup: CDR1 SGHDT, CDR2 YYEEEE. Unmatched junction bases numbered 7, after V lost 0 bases and J lost 3 bases. The CDR3 here is CASSLAGRQGKETQYF. The CDR3 nucleotides are TGTGCCAGCAGCTTGGCGGGAAGACAGGGGAAAGAGACCCAGTACTTC.

The gene calls are TRBV2 and TRBJ1-2, with D possibly matching TRBD1 (6 bases). Germline V gene sequence: CDR1 SNHLY, CDR2 FYNNEI. This CDR3 is built from 14 residues. This chain's CDR3 is CLSGAEPTNYGYTF. In nucleotides, the CDR3 is TGTCTGTCAGGGGCAGAACCTACTAACTATGGCTACACCTTC.

The CDR3 region has the DNA TGTGCCAGCAGTGGGCAGGGCGAAGGCTACACCTTC. Protein product: CASSGQGEGYTF. The gene calls are TRBV2 and TRBJ1-2, with D possibly being TRBD1 (5 bases). Germline assignment: CDR1 SNHLY and CDR2 FYNNEI. The V gene lost 4 bases and the J gene lost 8 bases, with 11 bases spanning the gap. The CDR3 runs 12 residues.

This clone was observed a handful of times. The rearrangement uses TRBV6-5 and TRBJ2-2, with D tentatively TRBD2 (5 bases). Trimming left V 6 bases short and J 11 bases short, with 10 bases between. The CDR3 is 11 amino acids. In germline, CDR1 is MNHEY, CDR2 SVGAGI. CDR3 in amino acids: CASRAGSELFF. The CDR3 DNA reads TGTGCCAGCAGGGCGGGCAGTGAGCTGTTTTTT.

This chain joins TRBV2 and TRBJ2-2; D is possibly TRBD1 (6 bases). Germline V lookup: CDR1 SNHLY, CDR2 FYNNEI. With 3 bases removed from V and 0 bases from J, the gap between germline ends came to 8 bases. There are 15 residues in the CDR3. The CDR3 DNA reads as TGTGCCAGCAGTGAGAACAGGGCGAACACCGGGGAGCTGTTTTTT. Translating it yields CASSENRANTGELFF.

The chain recombines TRBV5-4 with TRBJ2-3; 7 positions agree with TRBD2. Germline trimming cut 6 bases from V and 7 bases from J; bases unmatched to any gene: 17. CDR3 length: 16 residues. The germline gives CDR1 SGHNT, CDR2 YYREEE (reference sequence). This CDR3 reads CASTNPRASGSNTQYF. Written as DNA, the CDR3 is TGTGCCAGCACCAATCCGCGGGCTAGCGGTTCGAATACGCAGTATTTT.

The chain joins TRBV19 to TRBJ2-1; the D gene is possibly TRBD1 (5 bases). This CDR3 spans 16 amino acids. Trimming removed 4 bases from V and 4 bases from J, with 17 bases in between. Germline CDR1 is LNHDA and CDR2 is SQIVND (reference sequence). The CDR3 protein is CASSTLAGLGYNEQFF. The CDR3 DNA sequence: TGTGCCAGTAGTACACTGGCAGGGCTGGGGTACAATGAGCAGTTCTTC.

CDR3: CASSLGASGQETQYF. CDR3 DNA sequence: TGCGCCAGCAGCTTGGGGGCTAGCGGACAAGAGACCCAGTACTTC. V gene TRBV5-1 combines with J gene TRBJ2-5, with 7 nucleotides matching TRBD2. J was trimmed by 2 bases and V by 0 bases; bases with no gene match: 4. The CDR3 is 15 amino acids. The germline CDR1 and CDR2 sequences are SGHRS and YFSETQ.

The chain carries TRBV5-4 and TRBJ2-2; a possible D gene is TRBD2 (5 bases). This CDR3 region has 17 residues. V dropped 5 bases and J dropped 1 base, with 18 bases sitting between them. Germline CDR1 SGHNT, CDR2 YYREEE (reference sequence). The CDR3 DNA reads TGTGCCAGCAGGCCGGACTTAGGCAGAGAGAACACCGGGGAGCTGTTTTTT. Residues: CASRPDLGRENTGELFF.

On this clone itself: Distinct nucleotide sequences in the sample also encode this CDR3. V gene TRBV5-1 combines with J gene TRBJ1-1, with D uncertain. There are 13 residues in the CDR3. With 5 bases removed from V and 1 base from J, the gap between germline ends came to 9 bases. Germline CDR1 SGHRS, CDR2 YFSETQ. The CDR3 sequence: CASSSQSNTEAFF. The CDR3 DNA reads as TGCGCCAGCAGTTCGCAATCGAACACTGAAGCTTTCTTT.

The chain uses TRBV7-2 and TRBJ2-1, with TRBD2 identical over 8 bases. V lost 6 bases, J lost 6 bases, and 10 bases stayed unmatched. Germline V gene sequence: CDR1 SGHTA, CDR2 FQGNSA. The CDR3 totals 15 residues. This CDR3 reads CASSPWREAINEQFF. The DNA for the CDR3 is TGTGCCAGCAGTCCCTGGCGGGAGGCAATCAATGAGCAGTTCTTC. The whole variable domain, filled in from reference TRBV7-2 and TRBJ2-1, reads GAGVSQSPSNKVTEKGKDVELRCDPISGHTALYWYRQSLGQGLEFLIYFQGNSAPDKSGLPSDRFSAERTGGSVSTLTIQRTQQEDSAVYLCASSPWREAINEQFFGPGTRLTVL.

The V gene is TRBV30, the J gene TRBJ2-7; 7 bases map to TRBD1. After removal of 8 bases from V and 1 base from J, the junction contained 8 bases not matched to a gene. There are 13 residues in the CDR3. Germline V gives CDR1 GTSNPN, CDR2 SVGIG (reference sequence). The CDR3 bases are TGTGCCCTCCAACGGGACAGATCCTACGAGCAGTACTTC. It translates to CALQRDRSYEQYF.

V gene TRBV6-1 combines with J gene TRBJ1-6; D unclear. The CDR3 is made up of 15 amino acids. V was pared by 6 bases and J by 1 base, with 10 bases between. Germline CDR1 and CDR2: MNHNS and SASEGT. Here the CDR3 DNA reads TGTGCCAGCAGGGGCGGTCAATCCTATAATTCACCCCTCCACTTT. Translated: CASRGGQSYNSPLHF.

V is TRBV6-4 and J is TRBJ2-1, with D uncertain. This CDR3 spans 13 amino acids. Trimming stripped 4 bases from V and 8 bases from J, with 12 bases between. Germline V lookup: CDR1 MRHNA, CDR2 SNTAGT. The CDR3 sequence: CASSAQLEHEQFF. The CDR3 nucleotides read TGTGCCAGCAGTGCCCAGTTGGAGCATGAGCAGTTCTTC.

The chain carries TRBV4-2 and TRBJ1-4; 9 nucleotides line up with TRBD1. The CDR3 extends over 15 amino acids. Germline assignment: CDR1 LGHNA and CDR2 YNFKEQ. With V trimmed by 3 bases and J by 5 bases, 4 bases remained unmatched. The CDR3 reads CASSQTGTGNEKLFF. CDR3 in DNA: TGTGCCAGCAGCCAGACCGGGACAGGGAATGAAAAACTGTTTTTT.

The J gene is TRBJ1-1, the V gene TRBV11-2; 10 nucleotides line up with TRBD1. Germline lookup yields CDR1 SGHAT and CDR2 FQNNGV. This CDR3 spans 17 amino acids. Losses at the gene ends were 1 base for V and 4 bases for J; bases not matched to a gene: 9. The CDR3 protein is CASSLGFRDRGSTEAFF. The CDR3 DNA reads as TGTGCCAGCAGCTTAGGGTTCCGGGACAGGGGATCCACTGAAGCTTTCTTT.

CDR3 amino acids: CASSTSPGLADNEQFF. CDR3 sequence (DNA): TGTGCCAGTAGTACTTCCCCGGGACTAGCGGACAATGAGCAGTTCTTC. This chain links TRBV19 with TRBJ2-1; 11 bases are a match to TRBD2. V shed 4 bases, J shed 5 bases, and the junction held 7 bases outside the gene matches. This CDR3 comprises 16 residues. CDR1 is LNHDA, CDR2 SQIVND, per germline (reference sequence).

Turning to this clone: The DNA is omitted, as the CDR3 cannot be located on it reliably, and the CDR3 follows TCRdb's listing. The rearrangement links TRBV7-9 to TRBJ2-7; the D call of TRBD2 is as the table states it, not checked on the DNA. The CDR3 totals 14 residues, both ends included. From germline, CDR1 is SEHNR and CDR2 FQNEAQ (reference sequence). The CDR3 spells CASSSSLSSYEQYF.

The gene calls are TRBV5-1 and TRBJ1-2; no reliable D call. This CDR3 has 12 residues. Between the trimmed V and J ends, which lost 4 bases and 7 bases, there was a span of 11 bases. Germline CDR1 and CDR2: SGHRS and YFSETQ. CDR3 coding DNA: TGCGCCAGCAGCCCGGGCGTTTTTGGCTACACCTTC. It specifies CASSPGVFGYTF.

The CDR3 DNA sequence: TGTGCCAGCAGCTTAGTGGGACAGGTATGGGGATTAACAGATACGCAGTATTTT. Translated: CASSLVGQVWGLTDTQYF. This chain uses TRBV7-2 with TRBJ2-3; 8 bases agree with TRBD1. V lost 1 base to trimming and J lost 3 bases; unmatched junction nucleotides: 12. The CDR3 has 18 amino acids. Germline CDR1 and CDR2: SGHTA and FQGNSA. Together with reference TRBV7-2 and TRBJ2-3, the CDR3 gives the full variable domain: GAGVSQSPSNKVTEKGKDVELRCDPISGHTALYWYRQSLGQGLEFLIYFQGNSAPDKSGLPSDRFSAERTGGSVSTLTIQRTQQEDSAVYLCASSLVGQVWGLTDTQYFGPGTRLTVL.

This clone showed up just once. The V gene is TRBV2, the J gene TRBJ1-5, with D possibly TRBD1 on 5 matching bases. Per the germline V gene, CDR1 is SNHLY and CDR2 is FYNNEI. The CDR3 sequence is 14 residues long. Trimming shortened V by 4 bases and J by 7 bases, and 14 bases separated the two germline ends. The CDR3 nucleotides read TGTGCCAGCAGTGGGGTCTCGGGGCAACAGCCCCAGCATTTT. This translates into CASSGVSGQQPQHF.

The chain links TRBV6-4 to TRBJ2-3; D unclear. The germline V and J ends were trimmed by 3 bases and 4 bases, with 11 bases remaining between them. This CDR3 region has 14 residues. Looked up from germline, CDR1 is MRHNA and CDR2 is SNTAGT. The CDR3, as DNA: TGTGCCAGCAGTGAAACTACTCCATCAGATACGCAGTATTTT. The encoded protein is CASSETTPSDTQYF.

The rearrangement links TRBV6-6 to TRBJ2-6; 7 nucleotides line up with TRBD1. This CDR3 contains 16 residues. The germline V gene has CDR1 MNHNY and CDR2 SVGAGI (reference sequence). V lost 6 bases, J lost 0 bases, and 5 bases stayed unmatched. In DNA, the CDR3 is TGTGCCAGCAGACAGGGGCGAACCTCTGGGGCCAACGTCCTGACTTTC. Protein: CASRQGRTSGANVLTF.

This sequence joins TRBV20-1 and TRBJ2-7; D is unclear. V was clipped by 2 bases and J by 7 bases, with 9 bases between them. CDR3 length: 11 amino acids. Per the germline V gene, CDR1 is DFQATT and CDR2 is SNEGSKA (reference sequence). The CDR3 region is CSARRTEEQYF. The CDR3 coding sequence is TGCAGTGCTAGAAGGACGGAGGAGCAGTACTTC.